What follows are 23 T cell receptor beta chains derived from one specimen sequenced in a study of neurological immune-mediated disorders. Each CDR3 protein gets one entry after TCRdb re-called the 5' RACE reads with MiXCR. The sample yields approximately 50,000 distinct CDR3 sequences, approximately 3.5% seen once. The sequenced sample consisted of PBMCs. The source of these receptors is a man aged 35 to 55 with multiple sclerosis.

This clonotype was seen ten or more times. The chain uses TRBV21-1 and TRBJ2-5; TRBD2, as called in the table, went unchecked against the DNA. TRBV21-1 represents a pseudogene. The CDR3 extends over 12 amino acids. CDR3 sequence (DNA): TGTGCCAGCCTCCAGGGAGGGGAGACCCAGTACTTC. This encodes CASLQGGETQYF.

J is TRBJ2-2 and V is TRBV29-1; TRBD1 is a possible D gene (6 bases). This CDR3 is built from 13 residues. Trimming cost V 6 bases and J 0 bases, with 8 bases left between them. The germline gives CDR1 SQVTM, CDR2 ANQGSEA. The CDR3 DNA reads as TGCAGCGTGGGGGCGCCGAACACCGGGGAGCTGTTTTTT. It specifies CSVGAPNTGELFF.

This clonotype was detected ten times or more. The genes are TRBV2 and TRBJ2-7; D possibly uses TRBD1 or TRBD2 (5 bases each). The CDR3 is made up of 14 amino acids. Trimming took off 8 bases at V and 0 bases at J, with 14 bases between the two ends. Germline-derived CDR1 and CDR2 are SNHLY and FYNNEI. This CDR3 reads CASGRDRSSYEQYF. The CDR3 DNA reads TGTGCCAGCGGCCGGGACCGCAGCTCCTACGAGCAGTACTTC.

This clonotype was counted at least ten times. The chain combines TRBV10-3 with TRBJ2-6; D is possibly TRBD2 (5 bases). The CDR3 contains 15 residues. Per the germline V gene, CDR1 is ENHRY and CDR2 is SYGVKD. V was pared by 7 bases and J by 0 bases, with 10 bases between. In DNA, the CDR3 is TGTGCCATCAAGGACTCCTACTCTGGGGCCAACGTCCTGACTTTC. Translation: CAIKDSYSGANVLTF.

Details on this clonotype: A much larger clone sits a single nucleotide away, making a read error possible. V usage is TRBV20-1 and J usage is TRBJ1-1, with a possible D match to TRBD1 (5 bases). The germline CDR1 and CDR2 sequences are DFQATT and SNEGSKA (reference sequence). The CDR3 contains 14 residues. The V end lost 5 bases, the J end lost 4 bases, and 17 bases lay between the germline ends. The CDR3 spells CSAAKLERGTEAFF. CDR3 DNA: TGCAGTGCTGCTAAGCTAGAAAGGGGCACTGAAGCTTTCTTT.

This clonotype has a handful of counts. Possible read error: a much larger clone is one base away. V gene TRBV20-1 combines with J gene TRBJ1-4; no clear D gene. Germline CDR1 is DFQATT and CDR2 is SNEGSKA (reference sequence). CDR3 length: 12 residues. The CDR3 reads CSASRTDDKLFF. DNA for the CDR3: TGCAGTGCGAGCAGGACCGATGACAAACTGTTTTTT.

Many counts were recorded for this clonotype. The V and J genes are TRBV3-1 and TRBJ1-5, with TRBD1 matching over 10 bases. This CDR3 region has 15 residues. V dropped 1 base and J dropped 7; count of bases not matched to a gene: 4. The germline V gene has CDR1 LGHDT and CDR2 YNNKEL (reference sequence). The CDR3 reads CASSQAGQGMQPQHF. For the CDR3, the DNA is TGTGCCAGCAGCCAAGCGGGACAGGGGATGCAGCCCCAGCATTTT. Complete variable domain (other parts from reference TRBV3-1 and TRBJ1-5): DTAVSQTPKYLVTQMGNDKSIKCEQNLGHDTMYWYKQDSKKFLKIMFSYNNKELIINETVPNRFSPKSPDKAHLNLHINSLELGDSAVYFCASSQAGQGMQPQHFGDGTRLSIL.

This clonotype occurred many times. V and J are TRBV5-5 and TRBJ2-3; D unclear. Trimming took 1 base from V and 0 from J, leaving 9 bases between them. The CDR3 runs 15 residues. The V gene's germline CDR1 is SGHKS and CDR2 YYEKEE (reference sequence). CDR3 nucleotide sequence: TGTGCCAGCAGCTTGAAGGACGAAAGCACAGATACGCAGTATTTT. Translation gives CASSLKDESTDTQYF. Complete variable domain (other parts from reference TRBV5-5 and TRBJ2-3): DAGVTQSPTHLIKTRGQQVTLRCSPISGHKSVSWYQQVLGQGPQFIFQYYEKEERGRGNFPDRFSARQFPNYSSELNVNALLLGDSALYLCASSLKDESTDTQYFGPGTRLTVL.

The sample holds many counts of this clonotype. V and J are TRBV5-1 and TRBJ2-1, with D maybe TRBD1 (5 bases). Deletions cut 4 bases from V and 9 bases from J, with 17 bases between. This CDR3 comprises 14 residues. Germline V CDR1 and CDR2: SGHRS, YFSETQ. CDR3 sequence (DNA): TGCGCCAGCAGCCTAGGAACTCAGGGAACTGAGCAGTTCTTC. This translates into CASSLGTQGTEQFF.

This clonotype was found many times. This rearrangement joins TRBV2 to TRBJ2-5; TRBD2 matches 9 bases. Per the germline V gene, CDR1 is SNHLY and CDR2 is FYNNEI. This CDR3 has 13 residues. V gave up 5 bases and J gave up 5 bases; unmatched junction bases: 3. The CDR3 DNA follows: TGTGCCAGCAGTAGACTAGCGGACGAGACCCAGTACTTC. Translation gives CASSRLADETQYF.

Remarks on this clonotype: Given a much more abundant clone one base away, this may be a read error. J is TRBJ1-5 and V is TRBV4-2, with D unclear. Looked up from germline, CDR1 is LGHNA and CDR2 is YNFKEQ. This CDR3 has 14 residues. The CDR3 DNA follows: TGTGCCAGCAGCCAAGAAGGGAGCAATCAGCCCCAGAATTTT. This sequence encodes CASSQEGSNQPQNF.

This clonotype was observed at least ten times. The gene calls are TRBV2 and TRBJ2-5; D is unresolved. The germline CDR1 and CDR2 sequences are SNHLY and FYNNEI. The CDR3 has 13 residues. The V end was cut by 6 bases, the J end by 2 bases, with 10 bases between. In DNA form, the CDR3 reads TGTGCCAGCAGACTTGGACGGCAAGAGACCCAGTACTTC. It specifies CASRLGRQETQYF.

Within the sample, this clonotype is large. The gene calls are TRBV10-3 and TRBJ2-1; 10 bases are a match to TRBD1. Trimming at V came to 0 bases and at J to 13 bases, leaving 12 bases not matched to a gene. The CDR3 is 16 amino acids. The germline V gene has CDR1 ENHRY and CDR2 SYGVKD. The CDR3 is CAISESAGTGAHGQFF. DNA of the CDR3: TGTGCCATCAGTGAGTCAGCCGGGACAGGGGCCCATGGTCAGTTCTTC.

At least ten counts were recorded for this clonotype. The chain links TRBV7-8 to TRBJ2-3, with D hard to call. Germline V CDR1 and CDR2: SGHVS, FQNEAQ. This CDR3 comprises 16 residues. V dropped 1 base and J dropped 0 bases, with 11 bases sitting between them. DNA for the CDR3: TGTGCCAGCAGCTTAGTGGTCGATCCTAGCACAGATACGCAGTATTTT. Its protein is CASSLVVDPSTDTQYF.

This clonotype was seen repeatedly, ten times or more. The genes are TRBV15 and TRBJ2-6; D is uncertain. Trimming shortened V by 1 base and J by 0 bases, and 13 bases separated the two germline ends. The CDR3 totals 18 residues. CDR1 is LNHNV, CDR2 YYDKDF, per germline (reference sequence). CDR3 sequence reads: CATSRGVRFSSGANVLTF. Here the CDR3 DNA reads TGTGCCACCAGCAGAGGTGTCAGGTTTAGCTCTGGGGCCAACGTCCTGACTTTC.

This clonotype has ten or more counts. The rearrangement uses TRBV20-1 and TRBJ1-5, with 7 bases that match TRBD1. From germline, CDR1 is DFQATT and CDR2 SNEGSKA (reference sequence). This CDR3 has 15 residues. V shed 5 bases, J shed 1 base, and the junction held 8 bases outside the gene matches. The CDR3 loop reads CSAYTGAGSNQPQHF. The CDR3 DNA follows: TGCAGTGCTTATACAGGGGCTGGAAGCAATCAGCCCCAGCATTTT.

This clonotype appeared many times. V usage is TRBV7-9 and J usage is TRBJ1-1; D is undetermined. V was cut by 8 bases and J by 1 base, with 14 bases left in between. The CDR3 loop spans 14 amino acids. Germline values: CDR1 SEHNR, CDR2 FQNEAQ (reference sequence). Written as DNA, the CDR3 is TGTGCCAGCGGCCTACCGGGAGGGAACACTGAAGCTTTCTTT. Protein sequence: CASGLPGGNTEAFF.

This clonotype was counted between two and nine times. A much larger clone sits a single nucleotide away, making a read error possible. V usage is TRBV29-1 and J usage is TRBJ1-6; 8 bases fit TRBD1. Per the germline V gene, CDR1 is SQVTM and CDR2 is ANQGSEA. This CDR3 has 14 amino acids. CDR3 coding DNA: TGCAGCCCCCCTCGGACAGGGTTTAATTCACCCCTCAACTTT. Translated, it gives CSPPRTGFNSPLNF.

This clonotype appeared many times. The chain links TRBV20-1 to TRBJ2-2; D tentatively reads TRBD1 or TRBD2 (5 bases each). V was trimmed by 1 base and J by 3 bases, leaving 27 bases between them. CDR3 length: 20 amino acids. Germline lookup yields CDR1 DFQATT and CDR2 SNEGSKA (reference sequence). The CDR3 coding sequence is TGCAGTGCTAGAGCAGGGCGGCGCAGAAAGGCGGGTCTGGACACCGGGGAGCTGTTTTTT. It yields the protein CSARAGRRRKAGLDTGELFF.

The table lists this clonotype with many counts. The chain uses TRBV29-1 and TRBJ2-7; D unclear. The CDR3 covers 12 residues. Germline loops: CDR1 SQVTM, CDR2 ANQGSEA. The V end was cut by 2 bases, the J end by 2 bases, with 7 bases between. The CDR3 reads CSVERVTYEQYF. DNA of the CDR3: TGCAGCGTTGAACGGGTGACCTACGAGCAGTACTTC.

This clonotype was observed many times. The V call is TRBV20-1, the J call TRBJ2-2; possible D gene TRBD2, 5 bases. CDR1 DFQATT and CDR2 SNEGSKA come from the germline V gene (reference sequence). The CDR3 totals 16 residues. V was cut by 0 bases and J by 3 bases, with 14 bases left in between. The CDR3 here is CSARDYADGDTGELFF. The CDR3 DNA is TGCAGTGCTAGAGATTATGCGGACGGGGACACCGGGGAGCTGTTTTTT.

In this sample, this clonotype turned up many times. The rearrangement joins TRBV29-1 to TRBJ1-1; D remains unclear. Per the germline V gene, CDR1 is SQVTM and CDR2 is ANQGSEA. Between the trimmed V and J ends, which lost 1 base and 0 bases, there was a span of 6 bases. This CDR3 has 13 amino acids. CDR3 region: CSVEGRLNTEAFF. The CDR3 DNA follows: TGCAGCGTTGAAGGACGGCTGAACACTGAAGCTTTCTTT.

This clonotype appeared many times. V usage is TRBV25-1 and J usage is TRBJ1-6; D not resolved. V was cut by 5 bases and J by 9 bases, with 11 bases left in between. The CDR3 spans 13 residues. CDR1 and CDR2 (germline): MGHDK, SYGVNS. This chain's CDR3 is CASSSGYGSPLHF. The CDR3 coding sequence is TGTGCCAGCAGTTCGGGGTACGGTTCACCCCTCCACTTT.